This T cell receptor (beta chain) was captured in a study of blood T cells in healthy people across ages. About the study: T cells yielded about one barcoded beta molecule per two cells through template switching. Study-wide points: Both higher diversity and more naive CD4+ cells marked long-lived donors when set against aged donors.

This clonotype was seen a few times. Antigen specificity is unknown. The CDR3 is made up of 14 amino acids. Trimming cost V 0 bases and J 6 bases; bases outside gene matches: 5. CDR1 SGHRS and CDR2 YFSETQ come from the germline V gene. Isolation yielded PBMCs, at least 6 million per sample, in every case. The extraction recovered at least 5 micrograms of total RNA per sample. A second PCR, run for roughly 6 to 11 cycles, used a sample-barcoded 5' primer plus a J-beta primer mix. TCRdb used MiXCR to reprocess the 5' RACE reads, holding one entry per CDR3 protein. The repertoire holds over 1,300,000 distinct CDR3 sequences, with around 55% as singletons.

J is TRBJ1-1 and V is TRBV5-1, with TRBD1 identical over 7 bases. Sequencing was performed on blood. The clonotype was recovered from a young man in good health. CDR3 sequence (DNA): TGCGCCAGCAGCTTGGAGTGGGGACAGCCTGAAGCTTTCTTT. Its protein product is CASSLEWGQPEAFF.